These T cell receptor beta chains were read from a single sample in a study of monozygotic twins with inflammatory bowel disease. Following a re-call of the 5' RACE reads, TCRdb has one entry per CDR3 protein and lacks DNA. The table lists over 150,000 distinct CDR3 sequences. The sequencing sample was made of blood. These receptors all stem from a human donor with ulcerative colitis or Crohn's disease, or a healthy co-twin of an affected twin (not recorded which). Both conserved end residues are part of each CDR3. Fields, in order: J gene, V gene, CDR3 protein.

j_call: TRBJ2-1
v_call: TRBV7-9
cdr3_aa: CASSLDQGNEQFF

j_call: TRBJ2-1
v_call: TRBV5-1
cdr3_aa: CASSPPIDNEQFF

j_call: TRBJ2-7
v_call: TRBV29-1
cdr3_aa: CSVEQSYEQYF

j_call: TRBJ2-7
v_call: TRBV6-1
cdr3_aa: CASTSTGARGEQYF

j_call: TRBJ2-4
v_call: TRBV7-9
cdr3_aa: CASSLVGSGGDIQYF

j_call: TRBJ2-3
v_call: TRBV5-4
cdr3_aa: CASSGASSGGQSTDTQYF

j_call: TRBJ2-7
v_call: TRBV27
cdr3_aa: CASSFSGLAPDSYEQYF

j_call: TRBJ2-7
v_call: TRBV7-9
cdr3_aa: CASSLGGVRSEQYF

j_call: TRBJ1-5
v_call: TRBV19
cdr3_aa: CASSIGTGERNQPQHF

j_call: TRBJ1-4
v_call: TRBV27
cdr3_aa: CASSLSGESGEKLFF